The next 13 T cell receptor beta chains were all read from a single sample in a study of tumor and adjacent non-tumor tissue in lung cancer. The library came from three nested PCR rounds adapted from ARM-PCR protocols. TCRdb independently ran MiXCR on the multiplex PCR reads; one entry per CDR3 protein. The data show about 80,000 distinct CDR3 sequences, approximately 71% seen once. This sample's RNA came from whole unsorted tissue. The sequenced sample was lung tumor tissue. All receptors come from a woman in her 70s with non-small cell lung cancer.

This rearrangement joins TRBV5-1 to TRBJ2-1; TRBD2 agrees at 9 bases. CDR1 is SGHRS, CDR2 YFSETQ, per germline. This CDR3 has 15 residues. The V segment lost 0 bases and the J segment 7 bases; nucleotides outside the gene matches: 5. The CDR3 bases are TGCGCCAGCAGCTTGGTAGCGGGAGATAAAAATGAGCAGTTCTTC. Protein: CASSLVAGDKNEQFF.

Remarks on this clonotype: The junction shows a germline mismatch at one end, possibly a read error. This chain links TRBV5-6 with TRBJ2-5; a possible D gene is TRBD2 (6 bases). This CDR3 has 16 residues. CDR1 is SGHDT and CDR2 is YYEEEE in the germline V gene. As DNA, the CDR3 is TGTGCCAGCAGATTGGTTTCCCACTCCTCGGGAGAGACCCAGTATTTC. Translation: CASRLVSHSSGETQYF.

In its sample, this clonotype was seen a few times. A single base separates this from a much larger clone, so it may be a read error. Here the CDR3 reads CASSQDLWVTGNTEAFF. The CDR3 region has the DNA TGTGCCAGCAGCCAAGATCTCTGGGTAACCGGGAACACTGAAGCTTTCTTT. The genes are TRBV14 and TRBJ1-1; no firm D call. Per germline, CDR1 SGHDN and CDR2 FVKESK. CDR3 length equals 17 residues. The V end was cut by 0 bases, the J end by 1 base, with 15 bases between.

By frequency in the sample, this clonotype is medium-sized (0.01 to 0.1%). This sequence joins TRBV11-1 and TRBJ2-1, with 10 bases identical to TRBD1. CDR1 and CDR2 (germline): SGHAT, FQDESV (reference sequence). The length of the CDR3 is 18 residues. Trimming removed 0 bases from V and 7 bases from J; junction bases left unmatched: 12. The CDR3 DNA sequence: TGTGCCAGCAGCTTAGCGGGGTTACGACAGGGGGCGTCGAATGAGCAGTTCTTC. Its protein is CASSLAGLRQGASNEQFF.

The sample holds many counts of this clonotype. The chain uses TRBV6-6 and TRBJ1-5; 10 bases align to TRBD1. The CDR3 is made up of 17 amino acids. With 7 bases clipped from V and 2 bases from J, the junction kept 11 bases outside the gene matches. Germline-derived CDR1 and CDR2 are MNHNY and SVGAGI (reference sequence). CDR3 amino acids: CASTSDRGRLGNQPQHF. CDR3 coding DNA: TGTGCCAGCACAAGTGACAGGGGGCGTTTGGGCAATCAGCCCCAGCATTTT.

Remarks on this clonotype: The germline gene is not matched at one end of the junction; a read error may be the cause. The gene calls are TRBV12-3 or TRBV12-4 and TRBJ2-3, with D maybe TRBD1 (6 bases). This CDR3 region has 14 residues. As DNA, the CDR3 is TGTGCCAGCAGCCCAGGGGACCGCACAGATACGCAGCACTTT. Its protein is CASSPGDRTDTQHF.

The rearrangement uses TRBV28 and TRBJ2-2; D is possibly TRBD2 (6 bases). The CDR3 totals 16 residues. Trimming removed 4 bases at V and 4 bases at J, with 16 bases between. Germline CDR1 reads MDHEN; CDR2 reads SYDVKM. CDR3 in DNA: TGTGCCAGCAGTTCCACTGTAGCGGAAATCACCGGGGAGCTGTTTTTT. The encoded protein is CASSSTVAEITGELFF.

This clonotype has a handful of counts. This likely comes from a read error, as the CDR3 has no conserved phenylalanine or tryptophan at its end. The chain recombines TRBV6-1 with TRBJ2-7, with D unclear. The CDR3 is made up of 15 amino acids. The germline gives CDR1 MNHNS, CDR2 SASEGT. V dropped 1 base and J dropped 0 bases, with 10 bases sitting between them. In DNA form, the CDR3 reads TGTGCCAGCAGTGAAGTAACGGGCTCCTCCTACGAGCAGTACCTC. Amino acid sequence: CASSEVTGSSYEQYL.

A note on this clonotype: The junction shows a germline mismatch at one end, possibly a read error. V is TRBV6-1 and J is TRBJ2-1, with 7 bases lining up with TRBD2. The CDR3 extends over 14 amino acids. CDR1 MNHNS and CDR2 SASEGT come from the germline V gene. CDR3 amino acids: CATTTTGGFNDQFF. The CDR3 region has the DNA TGTGCCACCACCACCACGGGAGGTTTCAATGATCAGTTTTTC.

This clonotype has only one observation. This may be a read error: a much more frequent sequence differs by one nucleotide. The chain links TRBV20-1 to TRBJ2-7; 10 nucleotides agree with TRBD2. The germline V gene encodes CDR1 DFQATT and CDR2 SNEGSKA (reference sequence). The CDR3 covers 15 residues. The CDR3 coding sequence is TGCAGTGCCATCTCCCTAGCGGGAGTCTCCTACAAGCAGTACTTC. Encoded protein: CSAISLAGVSYKQYF.

Of note for this clonotype: The junction departs from the called germline gene at one end, perhaps through a read error. The chain combines TRBV5-1 with TRBJ2-1, with D perhaps TRBD1 (5 bases). Germline loops: CDR1 SGHRS, CDR2 YFSETQ. This CDR3 has 15 residues. The CDR3 spells CASSTSRTNYNQQFF. Here the CDR3 DNA reads TGCGCCAGCAGCACCTCCCGGACAAACTACAATCAGCAGTTCTTC.

The genes are TRBV10-1 and TRBJ2-2; a weak D match, TRBD2 (7 bases). Germline V lookup: CDR1 WNHNN, CDR2 SYGVQD (reference sequence). CDR3 length: 14 amino acids. V gave up 2 bases and J gave up 17 bases, with 21 bases separating them. The CDR3 DNA reads as TGCGCCAGCAGTGAGAGGATGAACACCGGGGGGCTCTTTTTT. It specifies CASSERMNTGGLFF.

This chain connects TRBV29-1 to TRBJ1-2, with D possibly matching TRBD1 (6 bases). Between the trimmed V and J ends, which lost 7 bases and 5 bases, there was a span of 20 bases. This CDR3 contains 14 residues. Germline-derived CDR1 and CDR2 are SQVTM and ANQGSEA. CDR3 coding DNA: TGCAGCGCCCAATCAAATCCGGACAGTTATGGCTACACCTTC. This gives the protein CSAQSNPDSYGYTF.